This T cell receptor beta chain emerged from a study of response to subunit inactivated influenza vaccine. Study-wide results and limits: Authors suggested each seasonal influenza vaccination recruits few new T cells.

Per germline, CDR1 SGHRS and CDR2 YFSETQ. The CDR3 runs 15 residues. Trimming removed 4 bases from V and 4 bases from J, with 12 bases in between. This clonotype has a handful of counts. The antigen is not known. TCRdb re-analysed the RT-PCR reads in MiXCR, keeping a single row per CDR3 protein. Among some 500,000 distinct CDR3 sequences, approximately 12% were seen once, and the ten largest hold about an eighth. The specimen comprised PBMCs from blood, sampled more than 35 days after vaccination. This receptor was identified in a man aged 45-65 years who received an inactivated influenza vaccine. The chain joins TRBV5-1 to TRBJ2-6; no definite D call. CDR3 in DNA: TGCGCCAGCAGCGAGGTGGGCACCGGGGCCAACGTCCTGACTTTC. This translates into CASSEVGTGANVLTF.